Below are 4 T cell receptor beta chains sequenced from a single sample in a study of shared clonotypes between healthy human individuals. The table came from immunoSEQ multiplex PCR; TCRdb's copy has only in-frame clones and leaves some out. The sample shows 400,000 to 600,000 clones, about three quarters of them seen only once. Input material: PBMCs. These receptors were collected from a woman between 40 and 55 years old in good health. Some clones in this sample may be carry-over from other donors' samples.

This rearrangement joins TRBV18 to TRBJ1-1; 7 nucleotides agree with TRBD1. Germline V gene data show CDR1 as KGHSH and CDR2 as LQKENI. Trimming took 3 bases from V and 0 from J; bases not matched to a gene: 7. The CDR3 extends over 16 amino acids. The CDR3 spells CASSPTPTGVNTEAFF. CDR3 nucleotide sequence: TGTGCCAGCTCACCTACCCCCACAGGGGTGAACACTGAAGCTTTCTTT.

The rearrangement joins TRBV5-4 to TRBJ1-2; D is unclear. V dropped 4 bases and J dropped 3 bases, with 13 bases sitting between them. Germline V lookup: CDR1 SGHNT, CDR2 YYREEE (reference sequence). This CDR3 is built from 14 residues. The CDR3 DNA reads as TGTGCCAGCAGCCCAGGAGGCACGTACTATGGCTACACCTTC. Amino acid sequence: CASSPGGTYYGYTF.

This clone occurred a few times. The CDR3 spells CAISERLLSEQYF. CDR3 DNA sequence: TGTGCCATCAGTGAGAGGTTGTTGAGCGAGCAGTACTTC. V gene TRBV10-3 combines with J gene TRBJ2-7; D gene unclear. This CDR3 comprises 13 residues. V lost 2 bases and J lost 6, with 11 bases in between. Germline V lookup: CDR1 ENHRY, CDR2 SYGVKD.

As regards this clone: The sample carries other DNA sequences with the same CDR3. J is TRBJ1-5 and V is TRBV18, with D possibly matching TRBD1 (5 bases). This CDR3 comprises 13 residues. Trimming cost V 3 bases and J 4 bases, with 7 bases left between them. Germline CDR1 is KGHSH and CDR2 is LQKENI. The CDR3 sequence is CASSPQGNQPQHF. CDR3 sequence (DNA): TGTGCCAGCTCACCGCAGGGTAATCAGCCCCAGCATTTT.